Listed below are T cell receptor beta chains from one sample, sequenced in a study of regulatory T cells in long-lasting Graves disease. One entry per CDR3 protein, called by TCRdb with MiXCR from the multiplex PCR reads. The repertoire holds roughly 400,000 distinct CDR3 sequences, with about 15% as singletons. These data also featured in a second study, about T cells in Graves' hyperthyroidism and ophthalmopathy.

Here the sequenced sample was peripheral blood mononuclear cells (PBMCs), taken at new diagnosis, from a patient treated with antithyroid drugs. Receptors originate from a woman aged 40 to 49 with Graves disease. Both conserved end residues are part of each CDR3. A D gene is named only where the DNA matches it firmly. Where a row states a size, it is once, few, many or the class of an expanded clone; other rows omit it.

j_call: TRBJ1-3
clone_size: -
d_call: -
v_call: TRBV20-1
cdr3_aa: CSARAPVRNTIYF
cdr3_nt: TGCAGTGCTAGAGCGCCGGTGAGAAACACCATATATTTT

j_call: TRBJ2-5
clone_size: many
d_call: TRBD2
v_call: TRBV6-1
cdr3_aa: CASRPPSSGRTQETQYF
cdr3_nt: TGTGCCAGCAGGCCCCCGTCTAGCGGGAGAACCCAAGAGACCCAGTACTTC

j_call: TRBJ2-1
clone_size: -
d_call: -
v_call: TRBV19
cdr3_aa: CASSIRLQSSYNEQFF
cdr3_nt: TGTGCCAGTAGTATAAGACTGCAGAGCTCCTACAATGAGCAGTTCTTC

j_call: TRBJ1-5
clone_size: -
d_call: TRBD1
v_call: TRBV6-5
cdr3_aa: CASSYGTGAAFSNQPQHF
cdr3_nt: TGTGCCAGCAGTTACGGGACAGGGGCGGCTTTTAGCAATCAGCCCCAGCATTTT

j_call: TRBJ2-3
clone_size: few
d_call: -
v_call: TRBV9
cdr3_aa: CASSVFGPDTQYF
cdr3_nt: TGTGCCAGCAGCGTATTTGGACCAGATACGCAGTATTTT

j_call: TRBJ2-2
clone_size: many
d_call: TRBD1
v_call: TRBV20-1
cdr3_aa: CSAMDRGRAGELFF
cdr3_nt: TGCAGTGCTATGGACAGGGGGAGAGCCGGGGAGCTGTTTTTT

j_call: TRBJ2-5
clone_size: -
d_call: -
v_call: TRBV18
cdr3_aa: CASLVDQETQYF
cdr3_nt: TGTGCCAGTCTTGTCGACCAAGAGACCCAGTACTTC

j_call: TRBJ2-3
clone_size: few
d_call: TRBD2
v_call: TRBV9
cdr3_aa: CASSVGAGATDTQYF
cdr3_nt: TGTGCCAGCAGCGTAGGAGCGGGAGCCACAGATACGCAGTATTTT

j_call: TRBJ1-2
clone_size: -
d_call: -
v_call: TRBV20-1
cdr3_aa: CSARIGYGYTF
cdr3_nt: TGCAGTGCTAGGATCGGCTATGGCTACACCTTC

j_call: TRBJ2-1
clone_size: many
d_call: -
v_call: TRBV7-9
cdr3_aa: CASSLEVGGPYNEQFF
cdr3_nt: TGTGCCAGCAGCTTAGAGGTGGGCGGGCCCTACAATGAGCAGTTCTTC

j_call: TRBJ2-5
clone_size: few
d_call: TRBD2
v_call: TRBV6-2/TRBV6-3
cdr3_aa: CASSYRGRASETQYF
cdr3_nt: TGTGCCAGCAGTTACCGCGGGAGGGCCTCAGAGACCCAGTACTTC

j_call: TRBJ2-5
clone_size: -
d_call: -
v_call: TRBV6-5
cdr3_aa: CASSYTGSRGTQYF
cdr3_nt: TGTGCCAGCAGTTATACGGGGTCACGGGGGACCCAGTACTTC

j_call: TRBJ2-5
clone_size: many
d_call: -
v_call: TRBV20-1
cdr3_aa: CSAPRGKETQYF
cdr3_nt: TGCAGTGCACCACGGGGGAAAGAGACCCAGTACTTC

j_call: TRBJ2-7
clone_size: many
d_call: -
v_call: TRBV15
cdr3_aa: CASTMGHSSAYEQYF
cdr3_nt: TGTGCCTCCACGATGGGCCACTCCTCCGCATACGAGCAGTACTTC

j_call: TRBJ2-5
clone_size: -
d_call: TRBD1
v_call: TRBV13
cdr3_aa: CASSLGGQTQETRYF
cdr3_nt: TGTGCCAGCAGCTTAGGGGGACAGACTCAAGAGACCCGGTACTTC

j_call: TRBJ2-7
clone_size: many
d_call: TRBD2
v_call: TRBV9
cdr3_aa: CASSVNGLGINEQYF
cdr3_nt: TGTGCCAGCAGCGTGAATGGACTAGGTATAAACGAGCAGTACTTC

j_call: TRBJ2-7
clone_size: few
d_call: -
v_call: TRBV19
cdr3_aa: CASSIFHGYEQYF
cdr3_nt: TGTGCCAGTAGTATCTTTCATGGCTACGAGCAGTACTTC

j_call: TRBJ1-6
clone_size: many
d_call: TRBD1
v_call: TRBV5-1
cdr3_aa: CASSPAGTGVDNSPLHF
cdr3_nt: TGCGCCAGCAGCCCTGCAGGGACAGGGGTCGATAATTCACCCCTCCACTTT

j_call: TRBJ2-1
clone_size: many
d_call: TRBD2
v_call: TRBV24-1
cdr3_aa: CATSGAGARNNEQFF
cdr3_nt: TGTGCCACCAGTGGAGCGGGAGCCCGAAACAATGAGCAGTTCTTC

j_call: TRBJ2-7
clone_size: -
d_call: -
v_call: TRBV28
cdr3_aa: CASSSRELSSYEQYF
cdr3_nt: TGTGCCAGCAGTTCACGGGAACTCAGCTCCTACGAGCAGTACTTC

j_call: TRBJ2-3
clone_size: few
d_call: -
v_call: TRBV11-2
cdr3_aa: CASSFPGQGGTDTQYF
cdr3_nt: TGTGCCAGCAGCTTCCCCGGGCAGGGGGGGACAGATACGCAGTATTTT

j_call: TRBJ1-4
clone_size: many
d_call: TRBD1
v_call: TRBV7-9
cdr3_aa: CASSSYAGTGTTNEKLFF
cdr3_nt: TGTGCCAGCAGCTCGTACGCGGGGACAGGGACCACTAATGAAAAACTGTTTTTT

j_call: TRBJ1-1
clone_size: many
d_call: TRBD1
v_call: TRBV13
cdr3_aa: CASSLQGADTEAFF
cdr3_nt: TGTGCCAGCAGTCTACAGGGGGCGGACACTGAAGCTTTCTTT

j_call: TRBJ2-2
clone_size: few
d_call: -
v_call: TRBV19
cdr3_aa: CASSILLRSTGELFF
cdr3_nt: TGTGCCAGTAGTATACTTCTTAGGAGCACCGGGGAGCTGTTTTTT

j_call: TRBJ2-5
clone_size: -
d_call: TRBD2
v_call: TRBV20-1
cdr3_aa: CSALPPGLARGETQYF
cdr3_nt: TGCAGTGCCCTACCACCGGGACTAGCTAGAGGAGAGACCCAGTACTTC

j_call: TRBJ1-1
clone_size: many
d_call: -
v_call: TRBV12-3/TRBV12-4
cdr3_aa: CASSFWGAGTEAFF
cdr3_nt: TGTGCCAGCAGTTTTTGGGGGGCAGGGACTGAAGCTTTCTTT

j_call: TRBJ1-1
clone_size: many
d_call: -
v_call: TRBV2
cdr3_aa: CASAEGVKTEAFF
cdr3_nt: TGTGCCAGTGCCGAGGGGGTGAAGACTGAAGCTTTCTTT

j_call: TRBJ2-3
clone_size: few
d_call: TRBD2
v_call: TRBV9
cdr3_aa: CASSVAASGRTDTQYF
cdr3_nt: TGTGCCAGCAGCGTAGCGGCTAGCGGACGCACAGATACGCAGTATTTT

j_call: TRBJ2-1
clone_size: many
d_call: TRBD2
v_call: TRBV30
cdr3_aa: CASAGRAYNEQFF
cdr3_nt: TGTGCCTCAGCGGGGCGGGCCTACAATGAGCAGTTCTTC

j_call: TRBJ2-2
clone_size: many
d_call: TRBD1
v_call: TRBV10-3
cdr3_aa: CAISGTGTTNTGELFF
cdr3_nt: TGTGCCATCAGTGGGACAGGAACAACGAACACCGGGGAGCTGTTTTTT

j_call: TRBJ2-7
clone_size: many
d_call: -
v_call: TRBV28
cdr3_aa: CASSLGGTPYEQYF
cdr3_nt: TGTGCCAGCAGTTTAGGTGGAACTCCCTACGAGCAGTACTTC

j_call: TRBJ1-2
clone_size: many
d_call: -
v_call: TRBV29-1
cdr3_aa: CSVNRFSYGYTF
cdr3_nt: TGCAGCGTGAACCGGTTCAGCTATGGCTACACCTTC

j_call: TRBJ1-6
clone_size: many
d_call: -
v_call: TRBV7-9
cdr3_aa: CASSLGGAIGIHSSPLHF
cdr3_nt: TGTGCCAGCAGCTTAGGGGGGGCTATCGGTATTCATAGCTCACCCCTCCACTTT

j_call: TRBJ2-1
clone_size: -
d_call: -
v_call: TRBV27
cdr3_aa: CASSTYGGEQFF
cdr3_nt: TGTGCCAGCAGTACCTACGGCGGTGAGCAGTTCTTC

j_call: TRBJ2-7
clone_size: -
d_call: TRBD1
v_call: TRBV28
cdr3_aa: CASGNPGQGRYEQYF
cdr3_nt: TGTGCCAGTGGGAATCCGGGACAGGGTCGCTACGAGCAGTACTTC

j_call: TRBJ2-1
clone_size: -
d_call: TRBD2
v_call: TRBV12-3/TRBV12-4
cdr3_aa: CASTARAGIYNEQFF
cdr3_nt: TGTGCCAGCACAGCTAGAGCGGGAATCTACAATGAGCAGTTCTTC

j_call: TRBJ1-2
clone_size: many
d_call: -
v_call: TRBV20-1
cdr3_aa: CSASYPVGSYGYTF
cdr3_nt: TGCAGTGCTAGTTATCCGGTAGGGTCATATGGCTACACCTTC

j_call: TRBJ2-5
clone_size: many
d_call: -
v_call: TRBV28
cdr3_aa: CASSLTSARGQETQYF
cdr3_nt: TGTGCCAGCAGTTTAACCTCGGCCAGGGGCCAAGAGACCCAGTACTTC

j_call: TRBJ2-1
clone_size: many
d_call: -
v_call: TRBV10-3
cdr3_aa: CAISEWGDFNEQFF
cdr3_nt: TGTGCCATCAGTGAGTGGGGGGACTTCAATGAGCAGTTCTTC

j_call: TRBJ1-2
clone_size: many
d_call: -
v_call: TRBV28
cdr3_aa: CASSDPGRNLYGYTF
cdr3_nt: TGTGCCAGCAGTGACCCGGGACGTAACTTATATGGCTACACCTTC

j_call: TRBJ1-6
clone_size: few
d_call: -
v_call: TRBV19
cdr3_aa: CASSILGISYNSPLHF
cdr3_nt: TGTGCCAGTAGTATTTTGGGTATTTCCTATAATTCACCCCTCCACTTT

j_call: TRBJ1-4
clone_size: -
d_call: -
v_call: TRBV19
cdr3_aa: CASSTGSGWDEKLFF
cdr3_nt: TGTGCCAGTAGTACAGGGTCGGGTTGGGATGAAAAACTGTTTTTT

j_call: TRBJ1-5
clone_size: many
d_call: -
v_call: TRBV11-2
cdr3_aa: CASSADSLYSNQPQHF
cdr3_nt: TGTGCCAGCAGCGCCGACAGTTTATACAGCAATCAGCCCCAGCATTTT

j_call: TRBJ1-5
clone_size: many
d_call: -
v_call: TRBV30
cdr3_aa: CAGGGKDQPQHF
cdr3_nt: TGTGCTGGCGGAGGGAAAGATCAGCCCCAGCATTTT

j_call: TRBJ1-4
clone_size: many
d_call: -
v_call: TRBV12-3/TRBV12-4
cdr3_aa: CASSLRGAEEKLFF
cdr3_nt: TGTGCCAGCAGTTTGAGAGGGGCAGAAGAAAAACTGTTTTTT

j_call: TRBJ2-7
clone_size: many
d_call: -
v_call: TRBV27
cdr3_aa: CASSLNGALSSYEQYF
cdr3_nt: TGTGCCAGCAGTTTAAACGGGGCGTTATCCTCCTACGAGCAGTACTTC

j_call: TRBJ1-5
clone_size: many
d_call: -
v_call: TRBV15
cdr3_aa: CATSRDRRRAQHF
cdr3_nt: TGTGCCACCAGCAGAGATAGGAGAAGGGCCCAGCATTTT

j_call: TRBJ2-7
clone_size: many
d_call: -
v_call: TRBV12-3/TRBV12-4
cdr3_aa: CASSLGVSGAYEQYF
cdr3_nt: TGTGCCAGCAGTTTAGGAGTTAGCGGAGCCTACGAGCAGTACTTC

j_call: TRBJ2-5
clone_size: many
d_call: -
v_call: TRBV7-8
cdr3_aa: CASSLAWAHETQYF
cdr3_nt: TGTGCCAGCAGCTTAGCCTGGGCCCACGAGACCCAGTACTTC

j_call: TRBJ2-7
clone_size: many
d_call: TRBD1
v_call: TRBV7-3
cdr3_aa: CASSFPDRSSYEQYF
cdr3_nt: TGTGCCAGCAGCTTTCCGGACAGGTCCTCCTACGAGCAGTACTTC

j_call: TRBJ2-2
clone_size: many
d_call: -
v_call: TRBV12-3/TRBV12-4
cdr3_aa: CASRGGSNTGELFF
cdr3_nt: TGTGCCAGCAGGGGTGGGTCCAACACCGGGGAGCTGTTTTTT

j_call: TRBJ2-1
clone_size: many
d_call: TRBD2
v_call: TRBV7-3
cdr3_aa: CASSAPLAGDNEQFF
cdr3_nt: TGTGCCAGCAGCGCCCCACTAGCGGGAGACAATGAGCAGTTCTTC

j_call: TRBJ2-3
clone_size: many
d_call: -
v_call: TRBV12-3/TRBV12-4
cdr3_aa: CASSLWESDTQYF
cdr3_nt: TGTGCCAGCAGTTTATGGGAGTCAGATACGCAGTATTTT

j_call: TRBJ1-5
clone_size: few
d_call: -
v_call: TRBV5-8
cdr3_aa: CASSLTRTVNQPQHF
cdr3_nt: TGTGCCAGCAGCTTGACCCGGACAGTCAATCAGCCCCAGCATTTT

j_call: TRBJ1-5
clone_size: many
d_call: -
v_call: TRBV3-1
cdr3_aa: CASSQAGGNQPQHF
cdr3_nt: TGTGCCAGCAGCCAAGCAGGAGGGAATCAGCCCCAGCATTTT

j_call: TRBJ2-5
clone_size: many
d_call: TRBD2
v_call: TRBV11-2
cdr3_aa: CASSSGLASQETQYF
cdr3_nt: TGTGCCAGCAGTTCCGGACTAGCGTCCCAAGAGACCCAGTACTTC

j_call: TRBJ1-3
clone_size: many
d_call: -
v_call: TRBV18
cdr3_aa: CASSPPTASGNTIYF
cdr3_nt: TGTGCCAGCTCACCACCTACAGCCTCTGGAAACACCATATATTTT